This T cell receptor (beta chain) emerged from a study of blood T cell repertoires in COVID-19. Study in general: Italy, Spain and the United States were the sources of the convalescent and acute COVID-19 samples.

Here immunoSEQ multiplex PCR was the method, and the copy in TCRdb shows in-frame clones only, minus some. The table includes roughly 220,000 clones, 75% to 85% detected once. Trimming cost V 9 bases and J 4 bases, with 6 bases left between them. CDR3 length: 11 amino acids. Germline V gene data show CDR1 as KGHDR and CDR2 as SFDVKD. Sequencing input: peripheral blood. V usage is TRBV24-1 and J usage is TRBJ1-3, with D unresolved. This TCR was sampled from a woman aged 40-49 years who had recovered from COVID-19. CDR3 nucleotides: TGTGCCACCTCCTACGGAAACACCATATATTTT. This translates into CATSYGNTIYF.